The 7 T cell receptor beta chains below come from one sample, sequenced in a study of cytomegalovirus exposure and HLA in healthy donors (dated by TCRdb to the late 2010s). Libraries were made using the immunoSEQ multiplex PCR assay. For the multiplex PCR, a mixture combining 60 forward primers for TCR Vbeta segments and 13 reverse primers for TCR Jbeta segments was used. What TCRdb holds here is the immuneACCESS table cut down to in-frame rearrangements. Part of the clones is not present; checked against another copy, under half of the missing clones reflect an unresolved V gene, and the others are unexplained. The sample yields 85,000 to 110,000 clones; more than 75% were counted once. The ten largest clones take up 10% to 13% of the sample. Sequencing was performed on PBMCs. The receptors here all came from a woman aged 18-35 years in good health and CMV-seropositive.

The CDR3: CASSPPTSGGLYEQYF. The CDR3 coding sequence is TGTGCCAGCTCACCACCGACTAGCGGGGGCCTCTACGAGCAGTACTTC. The V and J genes are TRBV18 and TRBJ2-7; 12 positions match TRBD2. The CDR3 spans 16 residues. Germline CDR1 KGHSH, CDR2 LQKENI. With V trimmed by 0 bases and J by 3 bases, 3 bases remained unmatched.

The chain combines TRBV9 with TRBJ1-5; D unclear. This CDR3 comprises 13 residues. From germline, CDR1 is SGDLS and CDR2 YYNGEE. Trimming pared 3 bases from V and 7 bases from J, leaving 11 bases between. The CDR3 is CASSGEGGQPQHF. The CDR3 bases are TGTGCCAGCAGCGGAGAGGGTGGGCAGCCCCAGCATTTT.

CDR3 coding DNA: TGCGCCAGCAGCCAAGTTTTCGGGGAGGGGGGACACACAGATACGCAGTATTTT. Translating gives CASSQVFGEGGHTDTQYF. V is TRBV4-3 and J is TRBJ2-3; a possible D gene is TRBD2 (7 bases). This CDR3 is 18 amino acids long. The V end lost 1 base, the J end lost 2 bases, and 19 bases lay between the germline ends. Germline-derived CDR1 and CDR2 are LGHNA and YSLEER.

The gene calls are TRBV6-6 and TRBJ2-1, with TRBD2 matching 8 bases. The CDR3 length is 14 residues. Germline-derived CDR1 and CDR2 are MNHNY and SVGAGI (reference sequence). The V and J ends lost 6 bases and 6 bases, in that order; junction bases with no gene match: 7. CDR3 protein: CASRKAGVGNEQFF. CDR3 in DNA: TGTGCCAGCAGGAAAGCGGGAGTAGGCAATGAGCAGTTCTTC.

The gene calls are TRBV27 and TRBJ2-3; D is possibly TRBD1 (6 bases). Germline CDR1 MNHEY, CDR2 SMNVEV (reference sequence). V was trimmed by 2 bases and J by 3 bases, leaving 27 bases between them. This CDR3 is 20 amino acids long. The CDR3 DNA follows: TGTGCCAGCAGTTTAGCGGCAGGGACATCGCTAGGGGTACGGACAGATACGCAGTATTTT. Its translation is CASSLAAGTSLGVRTDTQYF.

The chain employs TRBV7-2 and TRBJ2-3; 10 bases line up with TRBD2. The CDR3 is 14 amino acids. The J segment lost 9 bases and the V segment lost 2 bases, leaving 5 bases of the junction unmatched. Germline CDR1 SGHTA, CDR2 FQGNSA. In DNA form, the CDR3 reads TGTGCCAGCAGCTTAACTAGCGGGATGGACACGCAGTATTTT. Protein product: CASSLTSGMDTQYF.

The chain uses TRBV4-1 and TRBJ1-5, with 8 bases lining up with TRBD1. With V trimmed by 4 bases and J by 7 bases, 9 bases remained unmatched. The V gene's germline CDR1 is MGHRA and CDR2 YSYEKL. The CDR3 runs 15 residues. Here the CDR3 DNA reads TGCGCCAGCAGCCTTGGACAGGGACTTATGCAGCCCCAGCATTTT. The encoded protein is CASSLGQGLMQPQHF.